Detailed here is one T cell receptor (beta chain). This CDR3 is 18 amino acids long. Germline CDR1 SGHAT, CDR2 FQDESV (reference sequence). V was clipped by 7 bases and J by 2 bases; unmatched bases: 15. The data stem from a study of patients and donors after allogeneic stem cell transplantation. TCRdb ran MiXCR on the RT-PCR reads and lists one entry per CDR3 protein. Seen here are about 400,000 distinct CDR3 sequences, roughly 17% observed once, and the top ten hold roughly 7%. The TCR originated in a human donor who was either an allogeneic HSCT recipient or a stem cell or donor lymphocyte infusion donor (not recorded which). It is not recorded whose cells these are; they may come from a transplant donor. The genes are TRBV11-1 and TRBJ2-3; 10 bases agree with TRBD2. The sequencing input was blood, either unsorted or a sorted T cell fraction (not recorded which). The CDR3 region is CASNLFSGRTAFTDTQYF. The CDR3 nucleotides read TGTGCCAGCAACCTATTTAGCGGGAGGACCGCTTTCACAGATACGCAGTATTTT.